These 9 T cell receptor beta chains originate from one sample sequenced in a study of blood T cells in healthy people across ages. The authors ran a second PCR of about 6 to 11 cycles using a sample-barcoded 5' primer and a J-beta primer mix. MiXCR was run by TCRdb on the 5' RACE reads, yielding one entry per CDR3 protein. The sample has 1.5 million to 1.8 million distinct CDR3 sequences, roughly 43% seen once. Sample: blood. The origin of the receptors is a young woman in good health.

V and J are TRBV4-3 and TRBJ1-5, with 8 positions matching TRBD1. Germline-derived CDR1 and CDR2 are LGHNA and YSLEER. Trimming removed 0 bases from V and 6 bases from J; junction bases left unmatched: 7. CDR3 length equals 16 residues. The CDR3 DNA reads as TGCGCCAGCAGCCAAGATCGAACAGGGGGGGGTCAGCCCCAGCATTTT. Protein product: CASSQDRTGGGQPQHF.

This clonotype turned up a few times. The chain links TRBV12-3 or TRBV12-4 to TRBJ1-2, with D possibly being TRBD1 (5 bases). CDR3 length equals 13 residues. The V end lost 7 bases, the J end lost 8 bases, and 17 bases lay between the germline ends. CDR3 loop: CASTWGGSGGYTF. In DNA form, the CDR3 reads TGTGCCAGCACCTGGGGGGGGTCGGGAGGCTACACCTTC.

This clonotype has a handful of counts. The rearrangement joins TRBV7-8 to TRBJ2-3, with 12 bases lining up with TRBD2. Trimming cost V 5 bases and J 1 base; bases outside gene matches: 7. Germline V CDR1 and CDR2: SGHVS, FQNEAQ. The CDR3 has 17 amino acids. CDR3 region: CASSPTSGSLRTDTQYF. CDR3 nucleotide sequence: TGTGCCAGCAGCCCGACTAGCGGGAGTTTGCGCACAGATACGCAGTATTTT. Combining the CDR3 with reference TRBV7-8 and TRBJ2-3 gives the whole variable domain GAGVSQSPRYKVAKRGQDVALRCDPISGHVSLFWYQQALGQGPEFLTYFQNEAQLDKSGLPSDRFFAERPEGSVSTLKIQRTQQEDSAVYLCASSPTSGSLRTDTQYFGPGTRLTVL.

In its sample, this clonotype was seen a few times. This sequence joins TRBV5-5 and TRBJ2-3; weak D call: TRBD2 (6 bases). The CDR3 is 12 amino acids. Germline V gene lookup returns CDR1 SGHKS and CDR2 YYEKEE (reference sequence). Trimming took 0 bases from V and 9 from J, leaving 8 bases between them. CDR3: CASSLVLATQYF. The CDR3 DNA sequence: TGTGCCAGCAGCTTGGTGCTAGCGACGCAGTATTTT.

J is TRBJ1-6 and V is TRBV6-5; no definite D call. The CDR3 totals 13 residues. The V end lost 2 bases, the J end lost 7 bases, and 6 bases lay between the germline ends. Looked up from germline, CDR1 is MNHEY and CDR2 is SVGAGI. The CDR3 DNA sequence: TGTGCCAGCAGTTACCCAATGAATTCACCCCTCCACTTT. Translating gives CASSYPMNSPLHF.

The sample holds a few counts of this clonotype. The chain carries TRBV20-1 and TRBJ1-2, with TRBD1 matching 7 bases. Per germline, CDR1 DFQATT and CDR2 SNEGSKA (reference sequence). With V trimmed by 5 bases and J by 8 bases, 11 bases remained unmatched. There are 13 residues in the CDR3. The CDR3 nucleotides are TGCAGTGCTGGACAGGATTTGACGAGCGGCTACACCTTC. This translates into CSAGQDLTSGYTF.

This clonotype was seen ten or more times. This chain connects TRBV6-2 or TRBV6-3 to TRBJ1-1; D unresolved. V gave up 2 bases and J gave up 1 base, with 5 bases separating them. Germline V gives CDR1 MNHEY, CDR2 SVGEGT. This CDR3 is built from 13 residues. This CDR3 reads CASSYGENTEAFF. CDR3 sequence (DNA): TGTGCCAGCAGTTACGGGGAGAACACTGAAGCTTTCTTT.

This clonotype was detected a few times. The CDR3, as DNA: TGTGCCAGCGAATACGGGACTAGCGGGAGGACGCAGTATTTT. The encoded protein is CASEYGTSGRTQYF. The chain uses TRBV3-1 and TRBJ2-3; 15 bases agree with TRBD2. Per the germline V gene, CDR1 is LGHDT and CDR2 is YNNKEL (reference sequence). Trimming removed 8 bases from V and 9 bases from J; junction bases left unmatched: 6. The CDR3 length is 14 residues.

This rearrangement joins TRBV13 to TRBJ2-6; no definite D call. Per germline, CDR1 PRHDT and CDR2 FYEKMQ (reference sequence). There are 16 residues in the CDR3. With 1 base removed from V and 4 bases from J, the gap between germline ends came to 11 bases. The DNA of the CDR3 is TGTGCCAGCAGCTTAGAACTCTGGCCCGGGGCCAACGTCCTGACTTTC. Its protein is CASSLELWPGANVLTF.